Presented here are 27 T cell receptor beta chains from one specimen sequenced in a study of identical twins. MiXCR, applied by TCRdb to the 5' RACE reads, yields one record per CDR3 protein. Found here are around 550,000 distinct CDR3 sequences, 12% to 15% of them singletons; the top ten hold 0.44%. These data are also associated with another study on yellow fever vaccine responses in identical twins.

Sequencing used CD4+ T cells sorted from blood. The receptors were sampled from a woman aged 18 to 35 in good health.

This chain connects TRBV7-3 to TRBJ2-5; 13 nucleotides agree with TRBD2. Germline V gene data show CDR1 as SGHTA and CDR2 as FQGTGA. The CDR3 is made up of 16 amino acids. The V segment lost 5 bases and the J segment 2 bases; nucleotides outside the gene matches: 5. In DNA form, the CDR3 reads TGTGCCAGCAGCCTACAGGGACTAGCGGGACAAGAGACCCAGTACTTC. Amino acid sequence: CASSLQGLAGQETQYF.

The chain uses TRBV9 and TRBJ2-5; D perhaps matches TRBD2 (7 bases). Germline V gene sequence: CDR1 SGDLS, CDR2 YYNGEE. Trimming stripped 0 bases from V and 5 bases from J, with 20 bases between. The CDR3 has 17 amino acids. CDR3 residues: CASSVAGGGATPETQYF. The CDR3 bases are TGTGCCAGCAGCGTAGCTGGGGGGGGGGCCACTCCGGAGACCCAGTACTTC.

This clonotype was counted between two and nine times. The chain recombines TRBV28 with TRBJ1-5, with 9 bases identical to TRBD1. Germline loops: CDR1 MDHEN, CDR2 SYDVKM. V lost 5 bases to trimming and J lost 0 bases; unmatched junction nucleotides: 5. The CDR3 has 16 amino acids. CDR3 nucleotide sequence: TGTGCCAGCAGTCCGCGGACAGGGGATAGCAATCAGCCCCAGCATTTT. This sequence encodes CASSPRTGDSNQPQHF.

Only a few counts were recorded for this clonotype. The chain is built from TRBV6-1 and TRBJ1-3; 7 bases line up with TRBD1. CDR3 length: 14 residues. Germline CDR1 reads MNHNS; CDR2 reads SASEGT. V shed 4 bases, J shed 4 bases, and the junction held 4 bases outside the gene matches. CDR3 in amino acids: CASSAGTAGNTIYF. The CDR3 nucleotides read TGTGCCAGCAGTGCCGGGACAGCGGGAAACACCATATATTTT.

This clonotype was observed a few times. The J gene is TRBJ2-5, the V gene TRBV28; the D is unclear. Trimming took 5 bases from V and 2 from J, leaving 12 bases between them. This CDR3 has 14 amino acids. Germline V gene sequence: CDR1 MDHEN, CDR2 SYDVKM. CDR3 DNA sequence: TGTGCCAGCAGTGGACCCCCGGTGCAAGAGACCCAGTACTTC. Encoded protein: CASSGPPVQETQYF. Supplemented by reference TRBV28 and TRBJ2-5, the full variable domain reads DVKVTQSSRYLVKRTGEKVFLECVQDMDHENMFWYRQDPGLGLRLIYFSYDVKMKEKGDIPEGYSVSREKKERFSLILESASTNQTSMYLCASSGPPVQETQYFGPGTRLLVL.

The chain employs TRBV9 and TRBJ1-1; D is undetermined. The V end lost 1 base, the J end lost 1 base, and 8 bases lay between the germline ends. CDR1 SGDLS and CDR2 YYNGEE come from the germline V gene. The CDR3 spans 14 residues. CDR3 DNA sequence: TGTGCCAGCAGCGTAATCCATCAGAACACTGAAGCTTTCTTT. It codes for CASSVIHQNTEAFF.

Written as DNA, the CDR3 is TGTGCCACCAGTGATTTGGATACTAAGACCCAGTACTTC. Translation gives CATSDLDTKTQYF. The rearrangement links TRBV24-1 to TRBJ2-5, with D uncertain. Germline CDR1 reads KGHDR; CDR2 reads SFDVKD. The ends were cut back, 0 bases at V and 6 bases at J, with 7 bases in the middle. The CDR3 consists of 13 residues.

This rearrangement joins TRBV7-7 to TRBJ2-3; tentative D call: TRBD2 (6 bases). This CDR3 is 13 amino acids long. V was pared by 1 base and J by 8 bases, with 10 bases between. Germline loops: CDR1 SSHAT, CDR2 FNYEAQ (reference sequence). As DNA, the CDR3 is TGTGCCAGCAGCTTAGAGATGGGGGGTACGCAGTATTTT. It specifies CASSLEMGGTQYF.

This clonotype was recorded a few times. V is TRBV12-3 or TRBV12-4 and J is TRBJ2-3; TRBD2 aligns across 11 bases. After removal of 7 bases from V and 3 bases from J, the junction contained 12 bases not matched to a gene. The CDR3 length is 17 residues. The CDR3 coding sequence is TGTGCCAGCACCTTGGGGCTAGCGGGGGGAGGGACAGATACGCAGTATTTT. It translates to CASTLGLAGGGTDTQYF.

In its sample, this clonotype was seen many times. This rearrangement joins TRBV10-1 to TRBJ2-3; 9 positions agree with TRBD1. CDR3 length: 14 residues. The V gene's germline CDR1 is WNHNN and CDR2 SYGVQD (reference sequence). With V trimmed by 8 bases and J by 2 bases, 5 bases remained unmatched. The CDR3 sequence: CASGTGRTTDTQYF. The CDR3, as DNA: TGCGCCAGCGGGACAGGGAGGACCACAGATACGCAGTATTTT.

This clonotype was picked up a small number of times. V usage is TRBV28 and J usage is TRBJ1-1; D is unresolved. The CDR3 runs 15 residues. Between the trimmed V and J ends, which lost 1 base and 11 bases, there was a span of 20 bases. Per germline, CDR1 MDHEN and CDR2 SYDVKM. CDR3 in DNA: TGTGCCAGCAGTTTATCCCCCGGGAGTCACGTTGAGGCTTTCTTT. It is translated as CASSLSPGSHVEAFF.

The chain has TRBV7-6 and TRBJ1-6; 7 positions agree with TRBD1. Germline values: CDR1 SGHVS, CDR2 FNYEAQ. Trimming at V came to 5 bases and at J to 6 bases, leaving 7 bases not matched to a gene. CDR3 size: 15 residues. CDR3 sequence (DNA): TGTGCCAGCAGCCCCGGGACAGACCTTAATTCACCCCTCCACTTT. This gives the protein CASSPGTDLNSPLHF.

The chain has TRBV12-3 or TRBV12-4 and TRBJ2-5, with 9 bases that match TRBD2. CDR3 length: 15 residues. With V trimmed by 2 bases and J by 6 bases, 7 bases remained unmatched. CDR3 bases: TGTGCCAGCAGTTTATCGGCGGGAGGGCGAAAGACCCAGTACTTC. It translates to CASSLSAGGRKTQYF.

The chain links TRBV12-3 or TRBV12-4 to TRBJ2-1; 12 bases line up with TRBD1. The CDR3 is 14 residues long. J was trimmed by 2 bases and V by 8 bases; bases with no gene match: 1. CDR3 in DNA: TGTGCCAGCGGGACAGGGGGCGCCTACAATGAGCAGTTCTTC. It codes for CASGTGGAYNEQFF.

In nucleotides, the CDR3 is TGTGCCAGCAGCCAAGTGGGGCGGGGGGGCTACAATGAGCAGTTCTTC. Translated, it gives CASSQVGRGGYNEQFF. This rearrangement joins TRBV14 to TRBJ2-1, with TRBD2 identical over 9 bases. This CDR3 contains 16 residues. The ends lost 1 base at V and 3 bases at J; junction bases unmatched: 4. Germline V lookup: CDR1 SGHDN, CDR2 FVKESK.

The genes are TRBV29-1 and TRBJ2-2; no definite D call. The CDR3 has 11 residues. In germline, CDR1 is SQVTM, CDR2 ANQGSEA. V was clipped by 5 bases and J by 4 bases, with 5 bases between them. CDR3 nucleotides: TGCAGCGTTAGGAGCACCGGGGAGCTGTTTTTT. Encoded protein: CSVRSTGELFF.

The chain joins TRBV28 to TRBJ2-7, with a weak D call TRBD2 (6 bases). Germline assignment: CDR1 MDHEN and CDR2 SYDVKM. Trimming stripped 7 bases from V and 0 bases from J, with 13 bases between. This CDR3 region has 14 residues. CDR3 bases: TGTGCCAGCATGAATAGCGGTTTCTCCTACGAGCAGTACTTC. Protein product: CASMNSGFSYEQYF. Full variable domain (remainder filled in from reference TRBV28 and TRBJ2-7): DVKVTQSSRYLVKRTGEKVFLECVQDMDHENMFWYRQDPGLGLRLIYFSYDVKMKEKGDIPEGYSVSREKKERFSLILESASTNQTSMYLCASMNSGFSYEQYFGPGTRLTVT.

This clonotype was detected a few times. The chain recombines TRBV12-3 or TRBV12-4 with TRBJ2-7; weak D call: TRBD1 (5 bases). CDR3 length: 12 amino acids. The CDR3 DNA sequence: TGTGCCAGCAGTTTAGGGGGCAGGACAATCTCCGTC. This codes for CASSLGGRTISV.

This clonotype occurred a few times. The V call is TRBV12-3 or TRBV12-4, the J call TRBJ1-5; D is ambiguous. This CDR3 is 13 amino acids long. V lost 7 bases to trimming and J lost 2 bases, with 9 bases between them. The CDR3, as DNA: TGTGCCAGCACATCTAGGGGCAATCAGCCCCAGCATTTT. Translation: CASTSRGNQPQHF.

Of note for this clonotype: Compared with germline, one end of the junction differs, possibly owing to a read error. The chain links TRBV7-2 to TRBJ1-3, with D hard to call. The germline V gene encodes CDR1 SGHTA and CDR2 FQGNSA. CDR3 length equals 15 residues. CDR3 bases: TGTGCCAGCAGCTTAAGTACAGACTCTGGAAACACAATATATTTT. Translation gives CASSLSTDSGNTIYF.

In its sample, this clonotype was seen a few times. The rearrangement joins TRBV5-1 to TRBJ2-5, with 7 bases that match TRBD1. Unmatched junction bases numbered 7, after V lost 4 bases and J lost 4 bases. Germline V lookup: CDR1 SGHRS, CDR2 YFSETQ. The CDR3 runs to 14 residues. The CDR3 region is CASSVTGVAETQYF. The CDR3 DNA is TGCGCCAGCAGCGTAACAGGGGTTGCAGAGACCCAGTACTTC.

The chain employs TRBV7-6 and TRBJ2-1, with 7 positions matching TRBD2. CDR1 and CDR2 (germline): SGHVS, FNYEAQ. V lost 4 bases to trimming and J lost 0 bases; unmatched junction nucleotides: 12. The CDR3 spans 18 residues. For the CDR3, the DNA is TGTGCCAGCAGCTCAATTATACAGCGGGAAAGCTCCTACAATGAGCAGTTCTTC. Translation gives CASSSIIQRESSYNEQFF.

This clonotype was counted ten times or more. The rearrangement joins TRBV12-3 or TRBV12-4 to TRBJ2-2; the D is unclear. The V end was cut by 2 bases, the J end by 1 base, with 8 bases between. This CDR3 comprises 15 residues. In DNA form, the CDR3 reads TGTGCCAGCAGTTTAATGATCCTGAACACCGGGGAGCTGTTTTTT. Protein product: CASSLMILNTGELFF.

This clonotype was picked up a small number of times. J is TRBJ1-3 and V is TRBV5-1, with 9 bases identical to TRBD1. Trimming removed 0 bases from V and 0 bases from J; junction bases left unmatched: 1. Germline CDR1 and CDR2: SGHRS and YFSETQ. This CDR3 region has 16 residues. The CDR3 spells CASSLGQGGSGNTIYF. The CDR3 nucleotides read TGCGCCAGCAGCTTGGGACAGGGGGGCTCTGGAAACACCATATATTTT.

V usage is TRBV3-1 and J usage is TRBJ2-3, with no clear D. The V end was cut by 2 bases, the J end by 5 bases, with 8 bases between. Germline V gene sequence: CDR1 LGHDT, CDR2 YNNKEL (reference sequence). The CDR3 consists of 13 residues. As DNA, the CDR3 is TGTGCCAGCAGCCAACGCCCACAAGATACGCAGTATTTT. It encodes CASSQRPQDTQYF.

A few counts support this clonotype. The chain couples TRBV29-1 to TRBJ2-1, with 15 bases identical to TRBD2. The germline gives CDR1 SQVTM, CDR2 ANQGSEA. This CDR3 has 18 amino acids. V lost 5 bases and J lost 4; bases outside the gene matches: 12. CDR3 in amino acids: CSVPGNTGTSGGYNEQFF. The CDR3 DNA sequence: TGCAGCGTTCCCGGAAATACAGGGACTAGCGGGGGGTACAATGAGCAGTTCTTC.

The chain joins TRBV5-1 to TRBJ2-2; D unclear. Trimming stripped 0 bases from V and 1 base from J, with 7 bases between. This CDR3 contains 15 residues. CDR1 is SGHRS, CDR2 YFSETQ, per germline. In DNA, the CDR3 is TGCGCCAGCAGCTTGGTCCAGCAGAACACCGGGGAGCTGTTTTTT. Its translation is CASSLVQQNTGELFF.